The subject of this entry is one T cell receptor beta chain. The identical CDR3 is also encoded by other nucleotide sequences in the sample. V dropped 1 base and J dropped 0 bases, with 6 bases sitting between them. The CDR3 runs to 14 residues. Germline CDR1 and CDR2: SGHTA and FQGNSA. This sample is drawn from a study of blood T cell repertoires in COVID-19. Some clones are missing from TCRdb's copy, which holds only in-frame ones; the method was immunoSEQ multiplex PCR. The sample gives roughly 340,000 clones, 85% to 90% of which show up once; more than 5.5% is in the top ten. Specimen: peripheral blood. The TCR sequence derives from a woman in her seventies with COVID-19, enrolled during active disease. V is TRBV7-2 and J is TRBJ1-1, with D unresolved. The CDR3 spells CASSLEHLNTEAFF. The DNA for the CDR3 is TGTGCCAGCAGCTTAGAACACCTGAACACTGAAGCTTTCTTT.